The 10 T cell receptor beta chains in this list originate from one sample, sequenced in a study of CD8 T cells in Susac syndrome. An input of about 0.5 to 1 ug of RNA was subjected to reverse transcription using random hexamers. TCRdb re-called the immunoSEQ multiplex PCR reads with MiXCR, one entry per CDR3 protein. The data show a few hundred thousand distinct CDR3 sequences, roughly 94% seen once. The material sequenced was CD4+ T cells from PBMCs. These receptors originate from a human donor with multiple sclerosis.

The chain is built from TRBV3-1 and TRBJ2-1; D gene uncertain. The CDR3 runs to 14 residues. Germline V gene lookup returns CDR1 LGHDT and CDR2 YNNKEL (reference sequence). Trimming pared 4 bases from V and 6 bases from J, leaving 13 bases between. The CDR3 DNA reads as TGTGCCAGCAGCCTCCAATTACAGCTCAATGAGCAGTTCTTC. Amino acids: CASSLQLQLNEQFF.

The chain combines TRBV6-5 with TRBJ2-6; D is tentatively TRBD1 or TRBD2 (5 bases each). Trimming took off 5 bases at V and 4 bases at J, with 12 bases between the two ends. The length of the CDR3 is 15 residues. Germline CDR1 MNHEY, CDR2 SVGAGI. The CDR3 spells CASSRGVAGANVLTF. CDR3 sequence (DNA): TGTGCCAGCAGTCGAGGGGTGGCGGGGGCCAACGTCCTGACTTTC.

The chain is built from TRBV30 and TRBJ1-6; D is ambiguous. Germline V lookup: CDR1 GTSNPN, CDR2 SVGIG (reference sequence). Trimming cost V 1 base and J 11 bases, with 9 bases left between them. The CDR3 covers 12 residues. The CDR3 protein is CAWSGPNPPLHF. CDR3 bases: TGTGCCTGGAGTGGGCCGAATCCACCCCTCCACTTT.

V is TRBV25-1 and J is TRBJ2-3; 9 bases match TRBD2. The junction had 9 bases not matched to a gene; V was cut back by 1 base and J by 4 bases. The length of the CDR3 is 17 residues. CDR1 MGHDK and CDR2 SYGVNS come from the germline V gene. The CDR3 loop reads CASSELPGLAGPDTQYF. The DNA of the CDR3 is TGTGCCAGCAGTGAATTGCCGGGACTAGCAGGGCCAGATACGCAGTATTTT.

On this clonotype itself: One end of the junction varies from germline; a read error may be responsible. This chain uses TRBV13 with TRBJ2-7; D gene ambiguous. This CDR3 spans 14 amino acids. The germline CDR1 and CDR2 sequences are PRHDT and FYEKMQ (reference sequence). The CDR3 DNA reads as TGTGCCAGCAACTTACACGGCCTCTACTACGAGCAGTACTTC. Translated: CASNLHGLYYEQYF. Full variable domain (remainder filled in from reference TRBV13 and TRBJ2-7): AAGVIQSPRHLIKEKRETATLKCYPIPRHDTVYWYQQGPGQDPQFLISFYEKMQSDKGSIPDRFSAQQFSDYHSELNMSSLELGDSALYFCASNLHGLYYEQYFGPGTRLTVT.

The chain employs TRBV30 and TRBJ2-4; 10 nucleotides match TRBD1. Per germline, CDR1 GTSNPN and CDR2 SVGIG (reference sequence). V shed 5 bases and J 7 bases; nucleotides not matched to a gene: 5. CDR3 length equals 13 residues. The CDR3 DNA follows: TGTGCCTGGGCGCGGGGACAGGGGAACATTCAGTACTTC. Amino acids: CAWARGQGNIQYF.

The V gene is TRBV9, the J gene TRBJ1-1; D unclear. Trimming removed 4 bases from V and 2 bases from J, with 12 bases in between. Germline loops: CDR1 SGDLS, CDR2 YYNGEE. The CDR3 is 14 amino acids. The CDR3 sequence is CASSPRTDNTEAFF. The CDR3 DNA sequence: TGTGCCAGCAGCCCGCGGACGGATAACACTGAAGCTTTCTTT.

The J gene is TRBJ2-3, the V gene TRBV29-1; D uncertain. The germline V gene has CDR1 SQVTM and CDR2 ANQGSEA. CDR3 length: 10 amino acids. The V end was cut by 1 base, the J end by 8 bases, with 4 bases between. CDR3 sequence: CSVEGGTQYF. DNA of the CDR3: TGCAGCGTTGAAGGGGGTACGCAGTATTTT.

The genes are TRBV20-1 and TRBJ1-6; D remains ambiguous. V was pared by 0 bases and J by 6 bases, with 15 bases between. Germline V gives CDR1 DFQATT, CDR2 SNEGSKA (reference sequence). The CDR3 length is 16 residues. The CDR3 coding sequence is TGCAGTGCTAGAGATTCGAACCAGTGGCGTAATTCACCCCTCCACTTT. Protein: CSARDSNQWRNSPLHF.

This chain uses TRBV19 with TRBJ2-5; D is possibly TRBD2 (6 bases). The J call may be incorrect, as the DNA end agrees better with TRBJ2-7. Germline V gives CDR1 LNHDA, CDR2 SQIVND (reference sequence). CDR3 size: 12 residues. DNA of the CDR3: TGTGCCACGTCGGGCGGGGCGGTCGAGCAGTACTTC. Encoded protein: CATSGGAVEQYF.